Below, 27 T cell receptor beta chains from the same sample are listed, as sequenced in a study of shared clonotypes between healthy human individuals. TCRdb's copy holds only in-frame clones and misses some; the assay was immunoSEQ multiplex PCR. The table has about 2.4 million clones, 80% to 95% seen once. Sequencing was carried out using naive CD4+ T cells from PBMCs. The subset: CD45RA+ positively selected. Receptors originate from a man between 18 and 29 years old in good health. Some clones in this sample may be carry-over from other donors' samples.

The rearrangement links TRBV7-9 to TRBJ1-1, with 9 bases identical to TRBD1. This CDR3 spans 15 amino acids. J lost 7 bases, V lost 3 bases, and 9 bases had no gene match. Germline assignment: CDR1 SEHNR and CDR2 FQNEAQ (reference sequence). The CDR3 sequence: CASSLASGQGREAFF. The CDR3 nucleotides are TGTGCCAGCAGCTTGGCCTCGGGACAGGGCCGTGAAGCTTTCTTT.

The V and J genes are TRBV27 and TRBJ1-1, with D uncertain. Trimming left V 2 bases short and J 0 bases short, with 10 bases between. The V gene's germline CDR1 is MNHEY and CDR2 SMNVEV (reference sequence). This CDR3 region has 15 residues. The CDR3 DNA is TGTGCCAGCAGTTTACCCGGGCTCATGAACACTGAAGCTTTCTTT. Translated: CASSLPGLMNTEAFF.

This chain connects TRBV5-6 to TRBJ2-1; TRBD2 agrees at 10 bases. J was trimmed by 5 bases and V by 1 base; bases with no gene match: 9. This CDR3 has 17 residues. Germline V gene sequence: CDR1 SGHDT, CDR2 YYEEEE. The DNA of the CDR3 is TGTGCCAGCAGCTTGAGCATGGGGCTAGCGGGAGACAATGAGCAGTTCTTC. Translated, it gives CASSLSMGLAGDNEQFF.

The chain is built from TRBV6-1 and TRBJ1-1, with a weak D call TRBD1 (5 bases). CDR1 and CDR2 from the germline V gene are MNHNS and SASEGT. V was trimmed by 2 bases and J by 4 bases, leaving 17 bases between them. This CDR3 region has 16 residues. CDR3 nucleotide sequence: TGTGCCAGCAGTGAAAGCTGGCGGGGCGGTGGCACTGAAGCTTTCTTT. Translating gives CASSESWRGGGTEAFF.

The rearrangement uses TRBV29-1 and TRBJ1-1; no definite D call. Between the trimmed V and J ends, which lost 4 bases and 1 base, there was a span of 13 bases. The CDR3 covers 14 residues. Germline V gene lookup returns CDR1 SQVTM and CDR2 ANQGSEA. The DNA of the CDR3 is TGCAGCGTTGTACATTACCCGGGGAACACTGAAGCTTTCTTT. Its translation: CSVVHYPGNTEAFF.

The chain couples TRBV5-7 to TRBJ2-7; possible D gene TRBD2, 6 bases. TRBV5-7 is filed as an ORF, its function uncertain. The ends were cut back, 3 bases at V and 0 bases at J, with 19 bases in the middle. This CDR3 has 17 residues. The DNA for the CDR3 is TGTGCCAGCAGCTCAAGGCCGGACTACACCGACTCCTACGAGCAGTACTTC. It translates to CASSSRPDYTDSYEQYF.

The V and J genes are TRBV12-5 and TRBJ2-5; no firm D call. Trimming took off 1 base at V and 5 bases at J, with 8 bases between the two ends. The CDR3 sequence is 13 residues long. The V gene's germline CDR1 is LGHNT and CDR2 FRNRAP. For the CDR3, the DNA is TGTGCTAGTGGTTTGGCCAACTATGAGACCCAGTACTTC. This encodes CASGLANYETQYF.

The V call is TRBV5-1, the J call TRBJ2-5, with 8 positions matching TRBD2. The trim removed 10 bases at V and 2 bases at J, leaving 13 bases unmatched. CDR1 is SGHRS and CDR2 is YFSETQ in the germline V gene. The CDR3 loop spans 15 amino acids. In DNA, the CDR3 is TGCGCCTCCTCGAACCGACTAGCGCAACAAGAGACCCAGTACTTC. Translated, it gives CASSNRLAQQETQYF.

The sample holds one count of this clone. The chain employs TRBV5-8 and TRBJ2-7, with TRBD1 matching over 8 bases. The CDR3 has 13 amino acids. The junction had 7 bases not matched to a gene; V was cut back by 5 bases and J by 6 bases. CDR1 is SGHTS, CDR2 YDEGEE, per germline. CDR3 residues: CASRIRQGSEQYF. The CDR3 nucleotides read TGTGCCAGCAGAATAAGACAGGGGAGCGAGCAGTACTTC.

The CDR3 nucleotides are TGTGCCAGCACGCGGAGAGGAGAAAAACTGTTTTTT. This codes for CASTRRGEKLFF. The rearrangement uses TRBV6-6 and TRBJ1-4; D remains unclear. V was trimmed by 7 bases and J by 8 bases, leaving 11 bases between them. The CDR3 is 12 residues long. Germline assignment: CDR1 MNHNY and CDR2 SVGAGI (reference sequence).

The rearrangement uses TRBV27 and TRBJ2-1; TRBD2 matches 14 bases. The ends lost 10 bases at V and 0 bases at J; junction bases unmatched: 5. In germline, CDR1 is MNHEY, CDR2 SMNVEV (reference sequence). The CDR3 sequence is 16 residues long. The CDR3 here is CATRTSGRSSYNEQFF. The CDR3, as DNA: TGTGCCACCAGGACTAGCGGGAGGAGCTCCTACAATGAGCAGTTCTTC.

This chain links TRBV27 with TRBJ1-4, with 9 bases that match TRBD1. After removal of 5 bases from V and 8 bases from J, the junction contained 15 bases not matched to a gene. The CDR3 length is 17 residues. Germline V gives CDR1 MNHEY, CDR2 SMNVEV (reference sequence). CDR3 sequence (DNA): TGTGCCAGCAGTCCAACTTGGGACAGGGTGGGGAGAGAAAAACTGTTTTTT. It encodes CASSPTWDRVGREKLFF.

Here the CDR3 reads CASSLALALAGGPTGELFF. The CDR3 DNA reads as TGTGCCAGCAGCTTAGCGCTGGCCCTAGCGGGAGGGCCCACCGGGGAGCTGTTTTTT. The chain recombines TRBV7-6 with TRBJ2-2, with TRBD2 matching 12 bases. CDR3 size: 19 residues. V was clipped by 0 bases and J by 4 bases; unmatched bases: 9. Germline values: CDR1 SGHVS, CDR2 FNYEAQ. The full variable domain, completed using reference TRBV7-6 and TRBJ2-2, is GAGVSQSPRYKVTKRGQDVALRCDPISGHVSLYWYRQALGQGPEFLTYFNYEAQQDKSGLPNDRFSAERPEGSISTLTIQRTEQRDSAMYRCASSLALALAGGPTGELFFGEGSRLTVL.

The V and J genes are TRBV28 and TRBJ1-1; 8 bases agree with TRBD1. The CDR3 is 14 amino acids. Trimming took 1 base from V and 10 from J; bases not matched to a gene: 8. Germline CDR1 MDHEN, CDR2 SYDVKM. The CDR3 DNA follows: TGTGCCAGCAGTTTATATACAGGGGGTAGAAGAGCTTTCTTT. Protein product: CASSLYTGGRRAFF. Together with reference TRBV28 and TRBJ1-1, the CDR3 gives the full variable domain: DVKVTQSSRYLVKRTGEKVFLECVQDMDHENMFWYRQDPGLGLRLIYFSYDVKMKEKGDIPEGYSVSREKKERFSLILESASTNQTSMYLCASSLYTGGRRAFFGQGTRLTVV.

The rearrangement joins TRBV2 to TRBJ2-7; the match to TRBD1 covers 8 bases. CDR1 and CDR2 (germline): SNHLY, FYNNEI. The CDR3 is 13 amino acids. Trimming removed 5 bases from V and 9 bases from J; junction bases left unmatched: 9. CDR3 loop: CASSLSDRVGQYF. The CDR3 DNA reads as TGTGCCAGCAGTCTCTCGGACAGGGTCGGGCAGTACTTC.

This chain links TRBV6-6 with TRBJ2-1; 13 bases agree with TRBD2. This CDR3 is built from 15 residues. Per germline, CDR1 MNHNY and CDR2 SVGAGI (reference sequence). The V gene end was trimmed by 5 bases and the J gene end by 6 bases; junction bases not matched to a gene: 4. CDR3 loop: CASSRRLAGGNEQFF. DNA of the CDR3: TGTGCCAGCAGTCGGAGACTAGCGGGAGGCAATGAGCAGTTCTTC.

The J gene is TRBJ2-5, the V gene TRBV7-9; D uncertain. The CDR3 runs to 14 residues. Germline lookup yields CDR1 SEHNR and CDR2 FQNEAQ (reference sequence). The V gene lost 1 base and the J gene lost 3 bases, with 9 bases spanning the gap. CDR3: CASSLGVREETQYF. The CDR3 bases are TGTGCCAGCAGCTTAGGGGTCAGAGAAGAGACCCAGTACTTC.

This clone occurred a few times. Additional DNA sequences in this sample encode the identical CDR3. This sequence joins TRBV2 and TRBJ1-1; D perhaps matches TRBD1 (5 bases). Trimming removed 8 bases from V and 5 bases from J, with 9 bases in between. There are 11 residues in the CDR3. Germline lookup yields CDR1 SNHLY and CDR2 FYNNEI. The CDR3 sequence is CASAGYTEAFF. The CDR3 nucleotides read TGTGCCAGCGCAGGGTATACTGAAGCTTTCTTT.

A note on this clone: One end of the junction fails to match germline, which may point to a read error. The chain couples TRBV6-1 to TRBJ1-5; D perhaps matches TRBD1 (5 bases). The germline V gene encodes CDR1 MNHNS and CDR2 SASEGT. The CDR3 totals 15 residues. The CDR3 region is CASREAGAEYQPQHF. The DNA of the CDR3 is TGTGCCAGCAGAGAAGCCGGGGCCGAGTATCAGCCCCAGCATTTT.

This clone has a single count. V usage is TRBV28 and J usage is TRBJ2-7; 7 bases are a match to TRBD1. This CDR3 has 14 residues. CDR1 is MDHEN and CDR2 is SYDVKM in the germline V gene. V shed 7 bases and J 5 bases; nucleotides not matched to a gene: 11. The CDR3, as DNA: TGTGCCAGCAACCTCGACAGGGTTTTCCACGAGCAGTACTTC. Amino acids: CASNLDRVFHEQYF.

This rearrangement joins TRBV21-1 to TRBJ2-7. TRBV21-1 corresponds to a pseudogene. This CDR3 region has 15 residues. The DNA for the CDR3 is TGTGCCAGCAGCAAAGAGGAAAAGTCCCCCTACGAGCAGTACTTC. This gives the protein CASSKEEKSPYEQYF.

The sample holds a few counts of this clone. The chain has TRBV4-2 and TRBJ1-4; no reliable D call. V was pared by 4 bases and J by 12 bases, with 9 bases between. Germline V lookup: CDR1 LGHNA, CDR2 YNFKEQ. The CDR3 runs 11 residues. The CDR3 DNA is TGTGCCAGCAGCCGGAACACCGAACTGTTTTTT. Protein sequence: CASSRNTELFF.

The rearrangement uses TRBV9 and TRBJ1-3; D unclear. The CDR3 spans 12 residues. Trimming cost V 6 bases and J 4 bases, with 8 bases left between them. Per the germline V gene, CDR1 is SGDLS and CDR2 is YYNGEE. The CDR3: CASTRAGNTIYF. The DNA of the CDR3 is TGTGCCAGCACCCGCGCGGGAAACACCATATATTTT.

This chain joins TRBV5-1 and TRBJ2-1; the D gene is possibly TRBD2 (5 bases). The CDR3 has 17 residues. V was clipped by 5 bases and J by 3 bases, with 21 bases between them. The V gene's germline CDR1 is SGHRS and CDR2 YFSETQ. The CDR3 nucleotides read TGCGCCAGCAGGCTTGGAGACTATCCCCCCCTCTACAATGAGCAGTTCTTC. This codes for CASRLGDYPPLYNEQFF.

The chain combines TRBV10-1 with TRBJ1-3, with D possibly being TRBD1 (5 bases). CDR1 is WNHNN, CDR2 SYGVQD, per germline (reference sequence). V lost 6 bases and J lost 4, with 13 bases in between. The CDR3 is 14 residues long. CDR3 amino acids: CASRRGQTGNTIYF. In nucleotides, the CDR3 is TGCGCCAGCAGGAGGGGCCAGACAGGAAACACCATATATTTT.

Regarding this clone: In the same sample, other DNA sequences code for this CDR3. The V gene is TRBV7-6, the J gene TRBJ2-5, with unresolved D. Germline loops: CDR1 SGHVS, CDR2 FNYEAQ. CDR3 size: 13 residues. Between the trimmed V and J ends, which lost 3 bases and 2 bases, there was a span of 7 bases. The CDR3 region is CASSFSRQETQYF. CDR3 nucleotides: TGTGCCAGCAGCTTCAGCAGACAAGAGACCCAGTACTTC.

The chain uses TRBV5-1 and TRBJ2-5; TRBD1 might be the D (5 bases). Germline CDR1 and CDR2: SGHRS and YFSETQ. V was cut by 0 bases and J by 4 bases, with 13 bases left in between. The CDR3 is 15 amino acids. Written as DNA, the CDR3 is TGCGCCAGCAGCTTGGAGGGGCAGGCCCGAGAGACCCAGTACTTC. Its translation is CASSLEGQARETQYF.